This TCR beta chain was observed in a study of blood T cell repertoires in COVID-19. Study-level information: Material from acute and convalescent COVID-19 was sourced from the United States, Italy and Spain. The cDNA or gDNA used as material had been derived from T cells, B-cell-depleted T cells, or PBMCs.

Authors' data handling: Using reference gene primer amplification, nucleated cell counts were estimated. Produced via immunoSEQ multiplex PCR; TCRdb's table is partial and in-frame only. The DNA gave D and trimming, while V, J and clone size come from that table. The repertoire includes 50,000 or so clones, 90% of them detected once, and 3.9% sits in the top ten. Sample: peripheral blood. The source is a human donor in a cohort sampled during active COVID-19.

CDR3 loop: CASSQVGQGALEQYF. CDR3 in DNA: TGCGCCAGCAGCCAAGTTGGACAGGGGGCGCTCGAGCAGTACTTC. The chain combines TRBV4-1 with TRBJ2-7, with 11 bases identical to TRBD1. With V trimmed by 1 base and J by 6 bases, 5 bases remained unmatched. CDR3 size: 15 residues. The germline gives CDR1 MGHRA, CDR2 YSYEKL.